This T cell receptor beta chain is drawn from a study of blood T cell repertoires in COVID-19. Study-level information: Samples taken during acute and convalescent COVID-19 were collected in the United States, Italy and Spain.

The repertoire was sequenced with immunoSEQ multiplex PCR; TCRdb's copy has only in-frame clones and lacks some. The table has 150,000 to 200,000 clones, 88% seen once. CDR3 length: 19 residues. Participants were aged about 18 to 100 years, lived in under 25 US areas, and enrolled virtually. Assignments of participants to cohorts depended upon their own reported clinical history. Sequencing was carried out using PBMCs or T cells enriched from blood (not recorded which). The chain has TRBV12-2 and TRBJ1-1. TRBV12-2 is reported as a pseudogene. The clonotype comes from a young woman who had recovered from COVID-19. CDR3 protein: CASRCQPSAGGRLNTEAFF. The CDR3 DNA reads as TGTGCAAGTCGCTGCCAACCCTCAGCGGGGGGGCGGTTGAACACTGAAGCTTTCTTT.